This TCR beta chain was sequenced in a study of shared clonotypes between healthy human individuals. The CDR3 consists of 14 residues. The V and J ends lost 7 bases and 3 bases respectively, with 16 bases between them. The germline V gene encodes CDR1 MNHEY and CDR2 SVGAGI. Terminally differentiated effector memory CD45RA+ cells were left out of the naive CD8 fraction, which was CD45RO-negative and positively selected for CCR7. Only in-frame clones appear in the TCRdb table, and some are missing; sequencing was by immunoSEQ multiplex PCR. The sample shows roughly 2.1 million clones, approximately 94% of them seen only once.

Specimen: naive CD8+ T cells from PBMCs. This receptor was obtained from a man between 18 and 35 years old in good health. Some clones in this sample may be carry-over from other donors' samples. The gene calls are TRBV6-5 and TRBJ2-7; possibly TRBD1 for D (6 bases). The CDR3 DNA sequence: TGTGCCAGCACCGGGACATCGACTTTCTACGAGCAGTACTTC. Its translation: CASTGTSTFYEQYF.